Listed below are T cell receptor beta chains from one sample, sequenced in a study of response to subunit inactivated influenza vaccine. TCRdb called the RT-PCR reads again in MiXCR, with one record for every CDR3 protein. The data show over 800,000 distinct CDR3 sequences, with 21% seen just once and roughly 10% held by the top ten. The starting material was PBMCs from blood, obtained more than 4 days after vaccination. The receptors were gathered from a man aged 45-65 years who received an inactivated influenza vaccine. Both conserved end residues are part of each CDR3. D genes are given only for firm matches. The size of a clone is reported for some rows only, either as once, few or many, or as a class for expanded clones.

j_call d_call v_call clone_size cdr3_aa cdr3_nt
TRBJ2-2 - TRBV6-2/TRBV6-3 few CASSYGVATGELFF TGTGCCAGCAGTTACGGAGTAGCCACCGGGGAGCTGTTTTTT
TRBJ2-2 - TRBV5-1 - CASSPRTPGELFF TGCGCCAGCAGCCCCCGGACCCCCGGGGAGCTGTTTTTT
TRBJ2-7 TRBD1 TRBV10-3 - CAISAPPGQGSYEQYF TGTGCCATCAGTGCCCCGCCGGGACAGGGATCCTACGAGCAGTACTTC
TRBJ2-5 TRBD2 TRBV12-3/TRBV12-4 many CASSLSLAGGGETQYF TGTGCCAGCAGTCTCTCTCTAGCGGGAGGAGGAGAGACCCAGTACTTC
TRBJ1-2 - TRBV3-1 - CASSQGGWYGSNYGYTF TGTGCCAGCAGCCAAGGAGGTTGGTATGGCAGCAACTATGGCTACACCTTC
TRBJ1-6 - TRBV3-1 few CASSQDGAVWASPLHF TGTGCCAGCAGCCAAGATGGGGCAGTCTGGGCTTCACCCCTCCACTTT
TRBJ2-3 - TRBV9 few CASSAGLITDTQYF TGTGCCAGCAGCGCGGGCCTTATCACAGATACGCAGTATTTT
TRBJ1-4 - TRBV11-2 few CASSGRDTPDEKLFF TGTGCCAGCAGCGGCCGGGACACCCCTGACGAAAAACTGTTTTTT
TRBJ2-3 TRBD2 TRBV11-2 - CASNSGGGTDTQYF TGTGCCAGCAATAGCGGGGGAGGAACAGATACGCAGTATTTT
TRBJ2-6 - TRBV4-3 once CASSQDLKGSSGANVLTF TGCGCCAGCAGCCAAGATTTAAAGGGGTCCTCTGGGGCCAACGTCCTGACTTTC
TRBJ1-2 - TRBV13 few CASSITGNYGYTF TGTGCCAGCAGCATAACAGGGAACTATGGCTACACCTTC
TRBJ2-3 - TRBV24-1 - CATSDLQSSSTDTQYF TGTGCCACCAGTGATTTGCAAAGTTCTAGCACAGATACGCAGTATTTT
TRBJ2-3 - TRBV11-3 few CASSLGSSGSSTDTQYF TGTGCCAGCAGCTTAGGTTCCAGCGGATCTAGCACAGATACGCAGTATTTT
TRBJ1-2 TRBD1 TRBV7-4 - CASSPTQDRDGNYGYTF TGTGCCAGCAGCCCAACCCAAGACAGGGATGGCAACTATGGCTACACCTTC
TRBJ2-3 - TRBV30 few CAWSLQGNTQYF TGTGCCTGGAGTCTCCAGGGGAATACGCAGTATTTT
TRBJ2-1 - TRBV10-3 few CAIKVAGDSYNEQFF TGTGCCATCAAAGTAGCCGGAGACTCCTACAATGAGCAGTTCTTC
TRBJ1-4 - TRBV6-5 few CASSYSRGGGEKLFF TGTGCCAGCAGTTACTCGAGGGGCGGTGGTGAAAAACTGTTTTTT
TRBJ2-2 - TRBV7-3 - CASSLWSTAGELFF TGTGCCAGCAGCTTATGGAGTACGGCCGGGGAGCTGTTTTTT